This entry lists 9 T cell receptor beta chains sequenced from one sample in a study of blood T cell repertoires in COVID-19. The assay was immunoSEQ multiplex PCR, and TCRdb's table has in-frame clones only and misses some. This sample yields fewer than 110,000 clones, of which approximately 92% are seen a single time; 5.7% belongs to the top ten. Sequencing was done on a sample of peripheral blood. The origin of the receptors is a man aged 50-60 years with active COVID-19.

This sequence joins TRBV7-8 and TRBJ2-3; TRBD1 aligns across 7 bases. The CDR3 consists of 15 residues. V dropped 5 bases and J dropped 0; count of bases not matched to a gene: 5. CDR1 and CDR2 (germline): SGHVS, FQNEAQ. The CDR3 loop reads CASSPTGSSTDTQYF. The CDR3 DNA follows: TGTGCCAGCAGCCCGACAGGGTCTAGCACAGATACGCAGTATTTT.

V gene TRBV19 combines with J gene TRBJ1-5; 8 bases map to TRBD1. Looked up from germline, CDR1 is LNHDA and CDR2 is SQIVND (reference sequence). The CDR3 extends over 15 amino acids. With 4 bases clipped from V and 4 bases from J, the junction kept 6 bases outside the gene matches. The DNA for the CDR3 is TGTGCCAGTAGTACAGGGGGCCTTAAAAATCAGCCCCAGCATTTT. The encoded protein is CASSTGGLKNQPQHF.

The chain joins TRBV10-1 to TRBJ2-3, with D unresolved. V was shortened by 3 bases and J by 0 bases, with 4 bases between the two germline ends. The germline CDR1 and CDR2 sequences are WNHNN and SYGVQD (reference sequence). The CDR3 loop spans 13 amino acids. This chain's CDR3 is CASSDGSTDTQYF. The CDR3 DNA follows: TGCGCCAGCAGTGATGGCAGCACAGATACGCAGTATTTT.

This clone was counted a single time. The chain is built from TRBV6-5 and TRBJ2-3; D is uncertain. The CDR3 spans 15 residues. The germline V gene encodes CDR1 MNHEY and CDR2 SVGAGI. V lost 6 bases, J lost 1 base, and 14 bases lay in between. CDR3 DNA: TGTGCCAGCAGCCCGAATGAGCGCCGCACAGATACGCAGTATTTT. The encoded protein is CASSPNERRTDTQYF.

This sequence joins TRBV19 and TRBJ1-1; the match to TRBD1 covers 7 bases. The germline V gene has CDR1 LNHDA and CDR2 SQIVND (reference sequence). Unmatched junction bases numbered 4, after V lost 3 bases and J lost 3 bases. The CDR3 has 14 residues. The CDR3 spells CASSITGQDTEAFF. The CDR3 nucleotides are TGTGCCAGTAGTATTACCGGACAGGACACTGAAGCTTTCTTT.

The chain uses TRBV5-6 and TRBJ2-3; the D gene is possibly TRBD2 (6 bases). Germline assignment: CDR1 SGHDT and CDR2 YYEEEE. The CDR3 has 16 residues. The V end was cut by 2 bases, the J end by 2 bases, with 15 bases between. The CDR3 region has the DNA TGTGCCAGCAGCTTTCCCCTAGCGACCACCACAGATACGCAGTATTTT. Translating it yields CASSFPLATTTDTQYF.

CDR3 sequence: CASSLKSRGEGRNEQFF. As DNA, the CDR3 is TGTGCCAGCAGTTTGAAGTCGCGCGGGGAGGGCCGTAATGAGCAGTTCTTC. The chain combines TRBV27 with TRBJ2-1; TRBD2 matches at 7 bases. Germline V gene sequence: CDR1 MNHEY, CDR2 SMNVEV (reference sequence). This CDR3 comprises 17 residues. The V gene end was trimmed by 3 bases and the J gene end by 7 bases; junction bases not matched to a gene: 15.

The rearrangement uses TRBV9 and TRBJ2-2; perhaps TRBD2 as D (5 bases). The CDR3 length is 17 residues. Trimming took off 0 bases at V and 1 base at J, with 13 bases between the two ends. CDR1 is SGDLS, CDR2 YYNGEE, per germline. The CDR3 loop reads CASSVGAGLKNTGELFF. CDR3 in DNA: TGTGCCAGCAGCGTAGGGGCGGGTCTAAAGAACACCGGGGAGCTGTTTTTT.

This clone was seen only once. The rearrangement joins TRBV6-5 to TRBJ2-7; 11 bases line up with TRBD1. J was trimmed by 3 bases and V by 7 bases; bases with no gene match: 8. From germline, CDR1 is MNHEY and CDR2 SVGAGI. The CDR3 is made up of 15 amino acids. The CDR3 sequence is CASTPGQGGFYEQYF. CDR3 bases: TGTGCCAGCACCCCGGGACAGGGGGGTTTCTACGAGCAGTACTTC.